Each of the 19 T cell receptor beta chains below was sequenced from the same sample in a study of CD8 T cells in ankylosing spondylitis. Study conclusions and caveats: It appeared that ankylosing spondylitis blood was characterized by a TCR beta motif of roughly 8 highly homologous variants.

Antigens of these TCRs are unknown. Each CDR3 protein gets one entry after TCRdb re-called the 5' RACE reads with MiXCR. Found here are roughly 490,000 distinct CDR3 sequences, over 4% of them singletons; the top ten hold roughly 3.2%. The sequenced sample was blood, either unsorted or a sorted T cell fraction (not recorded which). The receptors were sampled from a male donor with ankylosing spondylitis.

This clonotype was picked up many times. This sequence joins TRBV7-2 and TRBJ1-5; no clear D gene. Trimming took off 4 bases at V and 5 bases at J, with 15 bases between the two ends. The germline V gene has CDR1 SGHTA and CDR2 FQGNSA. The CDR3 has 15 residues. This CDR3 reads CASSSKPDWYQPQHF. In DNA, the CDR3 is TGTGCCAGCAGCTCTAAGCCCGACTGGTATCAGCCCCAGCATTTT.

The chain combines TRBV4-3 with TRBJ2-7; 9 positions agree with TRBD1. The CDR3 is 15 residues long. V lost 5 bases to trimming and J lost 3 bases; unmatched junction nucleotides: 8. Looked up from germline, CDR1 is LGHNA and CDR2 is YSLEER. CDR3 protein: CASSSRQGEFYEQYF. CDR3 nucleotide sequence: TGCGCCAGCAGCTCCCGACAGGGGGAGTTCTACGAGCAGTACTTC.

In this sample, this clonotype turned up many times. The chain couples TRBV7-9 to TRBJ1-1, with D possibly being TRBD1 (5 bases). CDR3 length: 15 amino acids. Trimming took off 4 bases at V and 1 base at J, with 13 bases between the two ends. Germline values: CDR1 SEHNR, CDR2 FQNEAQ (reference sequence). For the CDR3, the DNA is TGTGCCAGCAGCTCCCGACTCGACAGGAACACTGAAGCTTTCTTT. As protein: CASSSRLDRNTEAFF.

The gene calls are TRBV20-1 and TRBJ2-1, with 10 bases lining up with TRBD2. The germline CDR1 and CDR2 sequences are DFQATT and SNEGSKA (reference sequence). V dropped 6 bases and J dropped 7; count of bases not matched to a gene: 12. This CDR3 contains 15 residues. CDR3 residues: CSADRPSGSMNEQFF. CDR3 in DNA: TGCAGTGCGGACAGACCTAGCGGGAGTATGAATGAGCAGTTCTTC.

In DNA form, the CDR3 reads TGCAGTGCTAGAGATAGATCCGGGGCTAGGTACAATGAGCAGTTCTTC. It yields the protein CSARDRSGARYNEQFF. The chain is built from TRBV20-1 and TRBJ2-1, with D possibly being TRBD1 or TRBD2 (5 bases each). The germline V gene encodes CDR1 DFQATT and CDR2 SNEGSKA (reference sequence). There are 16 residues in the CDR3. Trimming left V 0 bases short and J 4 bases short, with 16 bases between.

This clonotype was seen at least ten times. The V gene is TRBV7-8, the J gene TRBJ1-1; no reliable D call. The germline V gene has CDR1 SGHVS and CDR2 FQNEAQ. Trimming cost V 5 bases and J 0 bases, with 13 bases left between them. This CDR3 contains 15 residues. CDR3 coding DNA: TGTGCCAGCAGCGCACAGAAACTACTGAACACTGAAGCTTTCTTT. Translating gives CASSAQKLLNTEAFF.

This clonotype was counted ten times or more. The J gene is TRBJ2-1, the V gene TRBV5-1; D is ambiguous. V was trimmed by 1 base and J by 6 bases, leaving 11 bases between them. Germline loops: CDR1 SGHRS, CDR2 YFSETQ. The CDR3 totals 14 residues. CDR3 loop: CASSLFSGSNEQFF. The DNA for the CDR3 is TGCGCCAGCAGCTTGTTCTCCGGTAGCAATGAGCAGTTCTTC.

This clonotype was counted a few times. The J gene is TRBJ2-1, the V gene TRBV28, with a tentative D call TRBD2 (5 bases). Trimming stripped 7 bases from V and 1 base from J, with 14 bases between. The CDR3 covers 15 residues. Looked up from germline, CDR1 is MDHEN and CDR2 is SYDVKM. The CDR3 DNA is TGTGCCAGCAACCCCCTCGGGGTTTCCTACAATGAGCAGTTCTTC. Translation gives CASNPLGVSYNEQFF.

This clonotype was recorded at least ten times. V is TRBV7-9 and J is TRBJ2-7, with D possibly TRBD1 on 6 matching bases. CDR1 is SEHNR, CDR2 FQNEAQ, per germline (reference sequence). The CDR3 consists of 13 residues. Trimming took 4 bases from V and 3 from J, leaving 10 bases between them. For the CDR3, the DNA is TGTGCCAGCAGCTACGGGACAATCTACGAGCAGTACTTC. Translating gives CASSYGTIYEQYF.

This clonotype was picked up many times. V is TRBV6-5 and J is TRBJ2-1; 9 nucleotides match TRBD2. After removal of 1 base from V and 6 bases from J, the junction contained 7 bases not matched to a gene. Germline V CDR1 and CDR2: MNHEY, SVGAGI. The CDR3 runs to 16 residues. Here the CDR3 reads CASSYFWLAGINEQFF. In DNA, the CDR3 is TGTGCCAGCAGTTACTTTTGGCTAGCGGGAATCAATGAGCAGTTCTTC.

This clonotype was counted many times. CDR3 nucleotide sequence: TGTGCCAGCAGGCCCGCTGGGACAGGGGCCACCGGGGAGCTGTTTTTT. This sequence encodes CASRPAGTGATGELFF. This chain uses TRBV12-3 or TRBV12-4 with TRBJ2-2, with 10 bases matching TRBD1. The CDR3 covers 16 residues. The V and J ends lost 6 bases and 4 bases, in that order; junction bases with no gene match: 8.

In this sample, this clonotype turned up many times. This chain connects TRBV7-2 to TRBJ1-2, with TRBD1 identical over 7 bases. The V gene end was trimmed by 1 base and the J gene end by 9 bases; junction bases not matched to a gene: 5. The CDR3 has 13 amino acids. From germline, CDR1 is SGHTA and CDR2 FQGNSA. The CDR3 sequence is CASSLVQGVSYTF. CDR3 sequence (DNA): TGTGCCAGCAGCTTAGTCCAGGGGGTGAGCTACACCTTC.

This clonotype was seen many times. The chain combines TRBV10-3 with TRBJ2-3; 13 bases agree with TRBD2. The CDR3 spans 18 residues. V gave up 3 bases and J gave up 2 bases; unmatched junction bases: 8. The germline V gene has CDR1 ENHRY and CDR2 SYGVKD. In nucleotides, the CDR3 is TGTGCCATCAGTGAAACCGGGACTAGCGGGACCTTCACAGATACGCAGTATTTT. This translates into CAISETGTSGTFTDTQYF.

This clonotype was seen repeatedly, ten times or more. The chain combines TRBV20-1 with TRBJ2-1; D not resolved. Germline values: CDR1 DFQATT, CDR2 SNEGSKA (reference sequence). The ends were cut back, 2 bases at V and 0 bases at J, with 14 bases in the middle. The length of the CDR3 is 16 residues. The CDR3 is CSARSHYSSSYNEQFF. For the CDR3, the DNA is TGCAGTGCTAGATCCCACTACTCTAGCTCCTACAATGAGCAGTTCTTC.

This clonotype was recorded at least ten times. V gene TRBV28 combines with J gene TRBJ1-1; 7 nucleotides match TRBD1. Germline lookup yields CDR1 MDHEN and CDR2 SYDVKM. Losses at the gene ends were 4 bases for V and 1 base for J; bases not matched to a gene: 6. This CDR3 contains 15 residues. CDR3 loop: CASSSYRGRNTEAFF. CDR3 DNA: TGTGCCAGCAGTTCTTACAGGGGAAGGAACACTGAAGCTTTCTTT.

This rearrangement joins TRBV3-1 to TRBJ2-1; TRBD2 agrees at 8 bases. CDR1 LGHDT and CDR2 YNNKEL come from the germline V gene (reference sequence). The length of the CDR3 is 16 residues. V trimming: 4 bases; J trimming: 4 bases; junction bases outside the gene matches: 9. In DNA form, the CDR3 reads TGTGCCAGCAGCCCCCCCGGGAGGGGGGATTACAATGAGCAGTTCTTC. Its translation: CASSPPGRGDYNEQFF.

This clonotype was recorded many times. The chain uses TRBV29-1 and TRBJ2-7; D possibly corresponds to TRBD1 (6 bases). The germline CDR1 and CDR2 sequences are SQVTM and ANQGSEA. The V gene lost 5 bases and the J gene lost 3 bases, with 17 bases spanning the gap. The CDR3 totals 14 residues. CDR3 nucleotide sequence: TGCAGCGTTAGGGTGGGGCAGGGGCGCTACGAGCAGTACTTC. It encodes CSVRVGQGRYEQYF.

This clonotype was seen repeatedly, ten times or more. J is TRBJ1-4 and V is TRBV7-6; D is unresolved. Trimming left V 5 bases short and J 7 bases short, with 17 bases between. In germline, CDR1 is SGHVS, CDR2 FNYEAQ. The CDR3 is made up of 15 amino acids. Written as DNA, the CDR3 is TGTGCCAGCAGCGAGGTGGTCGGGAGGAGTGAAAAACTGTTTTTT. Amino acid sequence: CASSEVVGRSEKLFF.

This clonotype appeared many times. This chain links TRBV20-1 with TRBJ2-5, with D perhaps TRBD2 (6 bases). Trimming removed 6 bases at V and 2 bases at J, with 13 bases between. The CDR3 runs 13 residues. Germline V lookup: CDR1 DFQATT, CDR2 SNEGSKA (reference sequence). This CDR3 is CSAPRTTQETQYF. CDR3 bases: TGCAGTGCCCCCCGGACTACGCAAGAGACCCAGTACTTC.